The entry below gives a single TCR beta chain sequence along with its context. Sequencing of TCR beta covered CD8+ and CD4+ T cells obtained from blood. This sample was included in a study of CD8 T cells in Susac syndrome. RNA, at about 0.45 to 1 ug, was reverse transcribed with random hexamers. An immunoSEQ multiplex PCR generated amplified TCR beta CDR3 products spanning 54 Vbeta and 13 Jbeta. From the immunoSEQ multiplex PCR reads, TCRdb called clonotypes with MiXCR, one entry per CDR3 protein. Of approximately 94,000 distinct CDR3 sequences in the sample, 95% were seen once. Between the trimmed V and J ends, which lost 4 bases and 5 bases, there was a span of 9 bases. The CDR3 is made up of 12 amino acids.

This chain uses TRBV12-3 or TRBV12-4 with TRBJ2-7, with D tentatively TRBD1 (6 bases). The sequenced material came from CD8+ T cells from PBMCs. This TCR derives from a human donor with Susac syndrome. The CDR3 region has the DNA TGTGCCAGCAGTTACAGGGTAGACGAGCAGTACTTC. It codes for CASSYRVDEQYF.